The text below deals with one T cell receptor (beta chain). As yet, its antigen is unknown. CDR3 size: 13 residues. The germline CDR1 and CDR2 sequences are ENHRY and SYGVKD. V was shortened by 6 bases and J by 0 bases, with 7 bases between the two germline ends. From the 5' RACE reads, TCRdb called clonotypes with MiXCR, one entry per CDR3 protein. The repertoire holds around 250,000 distinct CDR3 sequences, with approximately 8.3% as singletons. This entry comes from a study of identical twins. Notes on the study in general: Models underestimated out-of-frame TCR alpha sharing in monozygotic twins.

The sample was also reused in another study, on yellow fever vaccine responses in identical twins.

This clonotype was obtained from a woman under 30 in good health. The source material was CD8+ T cells sorted from blood. V gene TRBV10-3 combines with J gene TRBJ2-3; D uncertain. The CDR3 DNA follows: TGTGCCATCAGCCCCCCTAGCACAGATACGCAGTATTTT. This sequence encodes CAISPPSTDTQYF.